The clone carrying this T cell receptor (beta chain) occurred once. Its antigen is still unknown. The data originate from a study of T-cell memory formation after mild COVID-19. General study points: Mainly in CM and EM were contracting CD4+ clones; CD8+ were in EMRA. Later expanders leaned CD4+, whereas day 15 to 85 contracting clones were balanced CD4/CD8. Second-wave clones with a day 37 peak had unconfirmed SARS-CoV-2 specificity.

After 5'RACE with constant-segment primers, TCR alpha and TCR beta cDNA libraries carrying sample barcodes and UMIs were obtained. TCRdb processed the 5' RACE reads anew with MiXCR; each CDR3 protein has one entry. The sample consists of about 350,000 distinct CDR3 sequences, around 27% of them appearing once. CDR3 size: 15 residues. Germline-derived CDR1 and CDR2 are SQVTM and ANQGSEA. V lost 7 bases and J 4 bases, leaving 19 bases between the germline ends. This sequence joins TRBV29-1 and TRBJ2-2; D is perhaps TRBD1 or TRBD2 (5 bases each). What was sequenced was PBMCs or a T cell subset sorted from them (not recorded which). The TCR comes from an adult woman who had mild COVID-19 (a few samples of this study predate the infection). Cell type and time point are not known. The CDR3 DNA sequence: TGCAGCGGTGGGACGGATTCCCGGGGCACCGGGGAGCTGTTTTTT. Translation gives CSGGTDSRGTGELFF.